Presented here are 21 T cell receptor beta chains from one specimen sequenced in a study of response to subunit inactivated influenza vaccine. One entry per CDR3 protein, called by TCRdb with MiXCR from the RT-PCR reads. The table lists hundreds of thousands of distinct CDR3 sequences, approximately 17% of them singletons. Sequencing used PBMCs from blood, obtained 4 to 6 days after vaccination. The receptor source for this set is a man aged 45-60 years who received an inactivated influenza vaccine.

This clonotype was seen ten or more times. This rearrangement joins TRBV3-1 to TRBJ2-3; TRBD2 aligns across 10 bases. Germline-derived CDR1 and CDR2 are LGHDT and YNNKEL (reference sequence). V lost 4 bases and J lost 6; bases outside the gene matches: 4. The CDR3 contains 14 residues. The CDR3 loop is CASSPSGSADTQYF. The CDR3 DNA is TGTGCCAGCAGCCCTAGCGGGAGTGCTGATACGCAGTATTTT.

In this sample, this clonotype turned up many times. The J gene is TRBJ2-7, the V gene TRBV5-6; 8 positions agree with TRBD2. The CDR3 is 15 amino acids. The ends lost 4 bases at V and 3 bases at J; junction bases unmatched: 9. Germline CDR1 reads SGHDT; CDR2 reads YYEEEE. CDR3 in amino acids: CASSATGTRSYEQYF. CDR3 DNA sequence: TGTGCCAGCAGCGCGACCGGGACTAGGAGCTACGAGCAGTACTTC.

V gene TRBV5-5 combines with J gene TRBJ1-2; 7 bases align to TRBD1. The J segment lost 8 bases and the V segment lost 2 bases, leaving 9 bases of the junction unmatched. CDR1 is SGHKS and CDR2 is YYEKEE in the germline V gene (reference sequence). CDR3 length: 14 residues. The DNA for the CDR3 is TGTGCCAGCAGCTTAGACACAGGGGTTGGGGGCTACACCTTC. It translates to CASSLDTGVGGYTF.

In its sample, this clonotype was seen a few times. The genes are TRBV9 and TRBJ1-1; perhaps TRBD1 as D (5 bases). Looked up from germline, CDR1 is SGDLS and CDR2 is YYNGEE. The length of the CDR3 is 16 residues. The germline V and J ends were trimmed by 1 base and 0 bases, with 13 bases remaining between them. The CDR3: CASSVSGGTLNTEAFF. The CDR3 coding sequence is TGTGCCAGCAGCGTAAGCGGTGGGACGTTGAACACTGAAGCTTTCTTT.

Ten or more counts support this clonotype. The rearrangement uses TRBV20-1 and TRBJ2-3; D is unresolved. The V gene lost 5 bases and the J gene lost 2 bases, with 11 bases spanning the gap. This CDR3 comprises 13 residues. In germline, CDR1 is DFQATT, CDR2 SNEGSKA (reference sequence). The CDR3 sequence: CSAESVSTDTQYF. The CDR3 bases are TGCAGTGCTGAAAGCGTATCCACAGATACGCAGTATTTT.

This clonotype has only a few counts. The chain combines TRBV5-1 with TRBJ2-3; D possibly corresponds to TRBD2 (5 bases). Looked up from germline, CDR1 is SGHRS and CDR2 is YFSETQ. The length of the CDR3 is 13 residues. Between the trimmed V and J ends, which lost 7 bases and 6 bases, there was a span of 15 bases. The CDR3 DNA follows: TGCGCCAGCCACGGGATCGTCGGGGATACGCAGTATTTT. This sequence encodes CASHGIVGDTQYF.

The rearrangement uses TRBV18 and TRBJ2-7, with unresolved D. CDR3 length: 15 amino acids. V shed 3 bases and J shed 6 bases, with 18 bases lying between them. From germline, CDR1 is KGHSH and CDR2 LQKENI. Here the CDR3 DNA reads TGTGCCAGCTCACCCCAGAGGAGCACCTCTCGCGAGCAGTACTTC. Amino acid sequence: CASSPQRSTSREQYF.

A few counts support this clonotype. V usage is TRBV6-2 or TRBV6-3 and J usage is TRBJ2-5, with D uncertain. This CDR3 is built from 13 residues. V lost 6 bases and J 2 bases, leaving 10 bases between the germline ends. Germline CDR1 and CDR2: MNHEY and SVGEGT. CDR3 region: CASRGPEQETQYF. In DNA, the CDR3 is TGTGCCAGCAGAGGACCGGAACAAGAGACCCAGTACTTC.

This chain links TRBV7-2 with TRBJ2-7, with TRBD1 as a possible D gene (5 bases). The CDR3 is 14 residues long. Germline CDR1 SGHTA, CDR2 FQGNSA. Trimming shortened V by 2 bases and J by 7 bases, and 15 bases separated the two germline ends. In nucleotides, the CDR3 is TGTGCCAGCAGCTTAAACAGGCAGTCTACGGAGCAGTACTTC. Residues: CASSLNRQSTEQYF.

V usage is TRBV20-1 and J usage is TRBJ1-5; D not certain. The CDR3 is 15 residues long. The V and J ends lost 5 bases and 3 bases respectively, with 17 bases between them. Germline assignment: CDR1 DFQATT and CDR2 SNEGSKA (reference sequence). CDR3 sequence reads: CSAGIPGRSNQPQHF. As DNA, the CDR3 is TGCAGTGCTGGCATCCCTGGCCGCTCCAATCAGCCCCAGCATTTT.

The chain employs TRBV29-1 and TRBJ2-3, with 7 bases fitting TRBD1. Trimming at V came to 4 bases and at J to 1 base, leaving 11 bases not matched to a gene. Germline values: CDR1 SQVTM, CDR2 ANQGSEA. The CDR3 contains 16 residues. The CDR3 DNA reads TGCAGCGTTGCGCAGGGACAGACCAGGCGCACAGATACGCAGTATTTT. Translation gives CSVAQGQTRRTDTQYF.

In this sample, this clonotype turned up a few times. The chain is built from TRBV29-1 and TRBJ2-7; unclear D gene. Deletions cut 4 bases from V and 6 bases from J, with 19 bases between. Germline loops: CDR1 SQVTM, CDR2 ANQGSEA. The CDR3 has 14 residues. The CDR3 is CSVGIVTPPTEQYF. Written as DNA, the CDR3 is TGCAGCGTTGGAATCGTAACACCCCCAACCGAGCAGTACTTC.

V usage is TRBV27 and J usage is TRBJ2-1; 11 nucleotides agree with TRBD1. The CDR3 contains 15 residues. The ends lost 1 base at V and 6 bases at J; junction bases unmatched: 2. Looked up from germline, CDR1 is MNHEY and CDR2 is SMNVEV (reference sequence). CDR3 nucleotides: TGTGCCAGCAGTTTATTCGGGACAGGGGGCAATGAGCAGTTCTTC. Residues: CASSLFGTGGNEQFF.

A few counts support this clonotype. The chain recombines TRBV7-2 with TRBJ2-1; the match to TRBD2 covers 8 bases. The germline gives CDR1 SGHTA, CDR2 FQGNSA. Losses at the gene ends were 2 bases for V and 2 bases for J; bases not matched to a gene: 5. This CDR3 comprises 16 residues. This CDR3 reads CASSLSGGRTYNEQFF. The DNA for the CDR3 is TGTGCCAGCAGCTTATCGGGCGGGAGGACCTACAATGAGCAGTTCTTC.

The table lists this clonotype with a few counts. The chain's CDR3 is CSASPTNPYEQYF. DNA of the CDR3: TGCAGTGCTAGTCCGACCAACCCCTACGAGCAGTACTTC. This chain links TRBV20-1 with TRBJ2-7; D not certain. The germline V gene has CDR1 DFQATT and CDR2 SNEGSKA (reference sequence). This CDR3 has 13 amino acids. Between the trimmed V and J ends, which lost 3 bases and 2 bases, there was a span of 11 bases.

This clonotype has only a few counts. This rearrangement joins TRBV12-3 or TRBV12-4 to TRBJ2-7; D possibly corresponds to TRBD2 (6 bases). The CDR3 extends over 13 amino acids. V lost 8 bases and J lost 0, with 11 bases in between. The CDR3 coding sequence is TGTGCCAGCCGGCGGGGAAGCTCCTACGAGCAGTACTTC. Translation: CASRRGSSYEQYF.

This clonotype came up a few times. The V gene is TRBV7-6, the J gene TRBJ1-3; D ambiguous. This CDR3 comprises 14 residues. The germline V gene has CDR1 SGHVS and CDR2 FNYEAQ. V dropped 5 bases and J dropped 4 bases, with 12 bases sitting between them. DNA for the CDR3: TGTGCCAGCAGCCTAAGCTGGGGAGGAAACACCATATATTTT. Translated: CASSLSWGGNTIYF.

The V and J genes are TRBV19 and TRBJ2-5, with TRBD2 as a possible D gene (5 bases). The CDR3 contains 15 residues. V shed 4 bases and J shed 0 bases, with 12 bases lying between them. Germline V gene sequence: CDR1 LNHDA, CDR2 SQIVND (reference sequence). The CDR3 sequence: CASSKRLTDQETQYF. In nucleotides, the CDR3 is TGTGCCAGTAGTAAGCGACTAACGGACCAAGAGACCCAGTACTTC.

The DNA of the CDR3 is TGTGCCAGCAGGGGGGACTTATACACCGGGGAGCTGTTTTTT. It specifies CASRGDLYTGELFF. The chain employs TRBV7-8 and TRBJ2-2; D is possibly TRBD2 (6 bases). Germline lookup yields CDR1 SGHVS and CDR2 FQNEAQ. The V and J ends lost 6 bases and 3 bases respectively, with 11 bases between them. This CDR3 has 14 residues.

This chain joins TRBV27 and TRBJ1-1; D possibly corresponds to TRBD1 (5 bases). CDR1 and CDR2 from the germline V gene are MNHEY and SMNVEV (reference sequence). Trimming shortened V by 2 bases and J by 8 bases, and 18 bases separated the two germline ends. The CDR3 is 15 residues long. The CDR3, as DNA: TGTGCCAGCAGTTTAGATGGGACTTCCCTAACCGAAGCTTTCTTT. Amino acid sequence: CASSLDGTSLTEAFF.

This clonotype was seen more than once but under ten times. This chain connects TRBV5-4 to TRBJ2-4, with unresolved D. There are 14 residues in the CDR3. The V gene's germline CDR1 is SGHNT and CDR2 YYREEE (reference sequence). Trimming left V 4 bases short and J 0 bases short, with 8 bases between. The CDR3 DNA reads TGTGCCAGCAGCCGCTCTGGAGCCAAAAACATTCAGTACTTC. Residues: CASSRSGAKNIQYF.